This TCR beta chain was profiled in a study of blood T cell repertoires in COVID-19. At the level of the study: Samples came from the United States, Italy and Spain, spanning acute and convalescent COVID-19.

How the authors handled the data: Using reference gene primer amplification, nucleated cell counts were estimated. Sequenced by immunoSEQ multiplex PCR; TCRdb stores in-frame clones only, minus some. The D gene and trimming were derived from the DNA, and the V and J assignments and clone size from that table. The sample consists of some 100,000 clones, 80% to 90% of them appearing once. Categorization into cohorts depended on clinical history that participants reported. This clone was recorded a few times. The V and J ends lost 1 base and 2 bases respectively, with 12 bases between them. The germline CDR1 and CDR2 sequences are SGHDN and FVKESK. This CDR3 has 15 amino acids.

The sequence derives from a woman between 50 and 59 years old who had recovered from COVID-19. The sample comprised PBMCs or T cells enriched from blood (not recorded which). The chain employs TRBV14 and TRBJ2-7; possible D gene TRBD1, 6 bases. CDR3 DNA: TGTGCCAGCAGCCAAGGATGGGGGCATCCCTACGAGCAGTACTTC. Amino acid sequence: CASSQGWGHPYEQYF. The full variable domain, with the rest looked up from reference TRBV14 and TRBJ2-7, is EAGVTQFPSHSVIEKGQTVTLRCDPISGHDNLYWYRRVMGKEIKFLLHFVKESKQDESGMPNNRFLAERTGGTYSTLKVQPAELEDSGVYFCASSQGWGHPYEQYFGPGTRLTVT.